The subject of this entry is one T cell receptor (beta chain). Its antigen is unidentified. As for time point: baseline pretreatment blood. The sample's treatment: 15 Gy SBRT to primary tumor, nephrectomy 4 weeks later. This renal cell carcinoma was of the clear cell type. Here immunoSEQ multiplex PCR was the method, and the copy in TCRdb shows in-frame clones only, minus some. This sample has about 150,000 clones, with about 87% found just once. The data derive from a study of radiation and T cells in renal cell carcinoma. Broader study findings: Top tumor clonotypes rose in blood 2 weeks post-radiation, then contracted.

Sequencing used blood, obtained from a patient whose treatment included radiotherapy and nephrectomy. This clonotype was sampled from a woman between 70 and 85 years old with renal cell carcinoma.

CDR3 amino acids: CASRYRSTISQGTQYF. The CDR3 coding sequence is TGCGCCAGCAGATATCGATCGACAATCTCCCAGGGTACGCAGTATTTT. This rearrangement joins TRBV5-1 to TRBJ2-3; possible D gene TRBD1, 5 bases. CDR3 length equals 16 residues. Germline CDR1 SGHRS, CDR2 YFSETQ. Between the trimmed V and J ends, which lost 5 bases and 8 bases, there was a span of 24 bases.